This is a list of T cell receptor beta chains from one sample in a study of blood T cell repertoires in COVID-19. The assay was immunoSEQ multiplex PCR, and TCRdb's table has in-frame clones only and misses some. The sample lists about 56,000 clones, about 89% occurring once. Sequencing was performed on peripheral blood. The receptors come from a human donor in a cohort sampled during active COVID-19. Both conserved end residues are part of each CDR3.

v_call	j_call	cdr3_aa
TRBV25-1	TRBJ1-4	CASSESGSVNEKLFF
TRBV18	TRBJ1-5	CASSPSTGEAQPQHF
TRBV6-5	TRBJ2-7	CASSLGTGTYEQYF
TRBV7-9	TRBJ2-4	CASSLPPTGEAKNIQYF
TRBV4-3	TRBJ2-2	CASSQGTSGGLTGELFF
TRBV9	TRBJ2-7	CASSVGGAGEQYF
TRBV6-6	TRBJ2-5	CASSPGLAGGRETQYF
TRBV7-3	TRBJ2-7	CASSPEGQTPFRFSYEQYF
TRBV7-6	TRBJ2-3	CASSRGGHLGDTQYF
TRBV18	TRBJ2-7	CASSPPSSYEQYF
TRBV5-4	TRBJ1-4	CASSLGGGGEKLFF
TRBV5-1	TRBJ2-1	CASSLTPSGGFTYNEQFF
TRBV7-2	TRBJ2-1	CASSSGTGTYNEQFF
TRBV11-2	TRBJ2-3	CASRVVADTQYF
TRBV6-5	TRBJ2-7	CASRFSGGAFYEQYF
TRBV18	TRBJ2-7	CASSLTGTYEQYF
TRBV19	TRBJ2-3	CASSMGHETDTQYF
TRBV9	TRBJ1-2	CASSVAGGSGYGYTF